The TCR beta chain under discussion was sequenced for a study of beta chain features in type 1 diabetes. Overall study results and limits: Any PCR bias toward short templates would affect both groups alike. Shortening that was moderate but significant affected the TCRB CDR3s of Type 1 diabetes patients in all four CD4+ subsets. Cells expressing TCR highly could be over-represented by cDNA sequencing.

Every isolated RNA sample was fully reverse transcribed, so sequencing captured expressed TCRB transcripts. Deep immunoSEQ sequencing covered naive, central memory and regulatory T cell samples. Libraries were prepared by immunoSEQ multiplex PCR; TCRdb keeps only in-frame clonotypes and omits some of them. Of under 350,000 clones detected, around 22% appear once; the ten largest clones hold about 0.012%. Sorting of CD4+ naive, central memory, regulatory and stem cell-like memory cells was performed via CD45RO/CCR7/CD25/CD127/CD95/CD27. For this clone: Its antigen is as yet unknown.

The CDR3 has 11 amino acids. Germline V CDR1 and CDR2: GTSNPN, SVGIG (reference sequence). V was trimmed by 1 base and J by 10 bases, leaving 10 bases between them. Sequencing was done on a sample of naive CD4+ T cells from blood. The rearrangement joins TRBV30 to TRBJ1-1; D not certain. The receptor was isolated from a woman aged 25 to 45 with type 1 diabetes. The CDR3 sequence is CAWSGTELAFF. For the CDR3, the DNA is TGTGCCTGGAGTGGAACTGAGTTAGCTTTCTTT.